Shown below are 12 T cell receptor beta chains from a single sample sequenced in a study of cytomegalovirus exposure and HLA in healthy donors. This PCR relied on a set of 60 Vbeta primers and 13 Jbeta primers. TCRdb keeps only in-frame clones here, not all; method: immunoSEQ multiplex PCR. The profile shows around 200,000 clones, 80% of them singletons. Sequenced sample: PBMCs. These receptors were obtained from a boy aged 10-17 years in good health and CMV-seronegative.

The chain employs TRBV5-1 and TRBJ2-5; 7 nucleotides line up with TRBD2. From germline, CDR1 is SGHRS and CDR2 YFSETQ. The CDR3 spans 15 residues. After removal of 0 bases from V and 5 bases from J, the junction contained 7 bases not matched to a gene. The CDR3 nucleotides are TGCGCCAGCAGCTTGGCGGTAGGGGAGGGGGAGACCCAGTACTTC. As protein: CASSLAVGEGETQYF.

V and J are TRBV9 and TRBJ2-5; TRBD2 is a possible D gene (7 bases). Germline V CDR1 and CDR2: SGDLS, YYNGEE. The CDR3 extends over 15 amino acids. Trimming took 0 bases from V and 5 from J, leaving 14 bases between them. The CDR3 DNA reads TGTGCCAGCAGCGTAGGGTCGGGGGGCCGGGAGACCCAGTACTTC. Its protein is CASSVGSGGRETQYF.

The V call is TRBV27, the J call TRBJ2-3; D possibly corresponds to TRBD2 (5 bases). The CDR3 is 15 amino acids. Germline-derived CDR1 and CDR2 are MNHEY and SMNVEV (reference sequence). Trimming removed 5 bases at V and 4 bases at J, with 16 bases between. CDR3 DNA sequence: TGTGCCAGCAGTCCCGTGACGGGATACGCAGATACGCAGTATTTT. Protein: CASSPVTGYADTQYF.

The V gene is TRBV5-1, the J gene TRBJ2-7; 10 bases are a match to TRBD1. V was clipped by 8 bases and J by 7 bases; unmatched bases: 12. Germline V gene sequence: CDR1 SGHRS, CDR2 YFSETQ. The CDR3 consists of 14 residues. CDR3 sequence: CASSRDRGWGEQYF. In DNA form, the CDR3 reads TGCGCCAGTTCCCGGGACAGGGGATGGGGGGAGCAGTACTTC.

The chain combines TRBV6-1 with TRBJ1-4, with 9 bases lining up with TRBD1. The CDR3 length is 15 residues. The trim removed 5 bases at V and 7 bases at J, leaving 8 bases unmatched. Per germline, CDR1 MNHNS and CDR2 SASEGT. This CDR3 is CASSRTGERSEKLFF. CDR3 DNA: TGTGCCAGCAGTCGGACAGGGGAAAGGAGTGAAAAACTGTTTTTT.

The chain uses TRBV2 and TRBJ1-1, with D perhaps TRBD1 (5 bases). Germline-derived CDR1 and CDR2 are SNHLY and FYNNEI. The CDR3 runs to 15 residues. The V end lost 4 bases, the J end lost 4 bases, and 16 bases lay between the germline ends. CDR3 amino acids: CASSAWGLMGTEAFF. The CDR3 coding sequence is TGTGCCAGCAGTGCTTGGGGACTAATGGGCACTGAAGCTTTCTTT.

The chain is built from TRBV7-2 and TRBJ1-2; TRBD1 aligns across 7 bases. J lost 2 bases, V lost 1 base, and 7 bases had no gene match. This CDR3 has 16 amino acids. The germline CDR1 and CDR2 sequences are SGHTA and FQGNSA. The CDR3 nucleotides are TGTGCCAGCAGCTTAGTCGGGACAGCCGCCAACTATGGCTACACCTTC. This sequence encodes CASSLVGTAANYGYTF. Supplemented by reference TRBV7-2 and TRBJ1-2, the full variable domain reads GAGVSQSPSNKVTEKGKDVELRCDPISGHTALYWYRQSLGQGLEFLIYFQGNSAPDKSGLPSDRFSAERTGGSVSTLTIQRTQQEDSAVYLCASSLVGTAANYGYTFGSGTRLTVV.

V usage is TRBV6-5 and J usage is TRBJ2-2; 7 bases map to TRBD1. Trimming cost V 6 bases and J 1 base; bases outside gene matches: 5. In germline, CDR1 is MNHEY, CDR2 SVGAGI. The CDR3 extends over 15 amino acids. Written as DNA, the CDR3 is TGTGCCAGCAGCAGGGGACAGATGAACACCGGGGAGCTGTTTTTT. It translates to CASSRGQMNTGELFF.

V gene TRBV11-2 combines with J gene TRBJ2-1; TRBD2 matches at 9 bases. From germline, CDR1 is SGHAT and CDR2 FQNNGV. CDR3 length: 16 residues. J gave up 6 bases and V 5 bases, and 11 bases lay outside the gene matches. In nucleotides, the CDR3 is TGTGCCAGCAGCCCCCGGGGAGCGGGGGGTTCCAATGAGCAGTTCTTC. It specifies CASSPRGAGGSNEQFF.

The rearrangement uses TRBV29-1 and TRBJ1-2; TRBD1 aligns across 8 bases. The length of the CDR3 is 15 residues. V gave up 5 bases and J gave up 3 bases; unmatched junction bases: 11. Germline loops: CDR1 SQVTM, CDR2 ANQGSEA. This chain's CDR3 is CSVPQGASADYGYTF. CDR3 bases: TGCAGCGTTCCGCAGGGGGCAAGCGCTGACTATGGCTACACCTTC.

This chain uses TRBV30 with TRBJ2-5; TRBD2 matches 10 bases. CDR1 is GTSNPN and CDR2 is SVGIG in the germline V gene (reference sequence). This CDR3 is 12 amino acids long. V gave up 8 bases and J gave up 9 bases; unmatched junction bases: 9. CDR3 residues: CATSSGGPAQYF. In DNA, the CDR3 is TGTGCCACCTCTAGCGGGGGCCCTGCCCAGTACTTC.

This sequence joins TRBV30 and TRBJ2-3; maybe TRBD2 (7 bases). CDR1 and CDR2 from the germline V gene are GTSNPN and SVGIG (reference sequence). This CDR3 spans 15 amino acids. The V gene lost 0 bases and the J gene lost 2 bases, with 12 bases spanning the gap. CDR3: CAWSVGGGATDTQYF. The CDR3 DNA reads TGTGCCTGGAGTGTCGGAGGGGGGGCCACAGATACGCAGTATTTT.